The entry below describes one T cell receptor (beta chain). What it binds is unknown. The method was immunoSEQ multiplex PCR; TCRdb's version includes in-frame clones alone and lacks a portion of them. The sample records around 300,000 clones, about nine tenths being singletons. These data originate in a study of Ad26.COV2.S vaccination and SARS-CoV-2 variants. Study details: Once or twice, 56 days apart, Ad26.COV2.S was delivered intramuscularly.

Whole-study findings and limits: Whether participants received vaccine or placebo, their non-spike TCR breadth was similar. The analyses of TCR breadth and depth may have understated the size of total T cell responses.

The treatment is: around 19 received Ad26.COV2.S at low or high dose, single or two shots; 5 received placebo; per-sample allocation not given. Day 63 after the first vaccine or placebo injection was the time point for sampling. V was trimmed by 0 bases and J by 5 bases, leaving 11 bases between them. CDR3 length: 15 amino acids. Germline CDR1 and CDR2: LNHDA and SQIVND (reference sequence). The chain combines TRBV19 with TRBJ1-5; no reliable D call. The origin of this receptor is a person aged 18-65 years who received the Ad26.COV2.S COVID-19 vaccine or a placebo. Sequencing was performed on peripheral blood, taken in a trial of Ad26.COV2.S vaccine versus placebo. CDR3 sequence: CASSIEWRTYQPQHF. The DNA of the CDR3 is TGTGCCAGTAGTATAGAATGGCGGACTTATCAGCCCCAGCATTTT.